Shown below are 17 T cell receptor beta chains from a single sample sequenced in a study of blood T cell repertoires in COVID-19. Some clones are missing from TCRdb's copy, which holds only in-frame ones; the method was immunoSEQ multiplex PCR. The table has almost 350,000 clones, roughly 90% seen once. The sequenced sample was PBMCs or T cells enriched from blood (not recorded which). The origin of the receptors is a woman under 40 who had been exposed to COVID-19.

This clone was picked up a small number of times. The V and J genes are TRBV19 and TRBJ1-1; tentative D call: TRBD1 (6 bases). V lost 2 bases and J 6 bases, leaving 10 bases between the germline ends. Germline CDR1 LNHDA, CDR2 SQIVND (reference sequence). The CDR3 is 13 amino acids. As DNA, the CDR3 is TGTGCCAGTAGTATACAGGGGATGGCTGAAGCTTTCTTT. Translating it yields CASSIQGMAEAFF.

V and J are TRBV7-8 and TRBJ2-1; TRBD1 matches 9 bases. Germline lookup yields CDR1 SGHVS and CDR2 FQNEAQ. J gave up 10 bases and V 5 bases, and 12 bases lay outside the gene matches. This CDR3 contains 15 residues. Here the CDR3 DNA reads TGTGCCAGCAGCACCCTATCGGGACAGGGAGAAGAGCAGTTCTTC. This gives the protein CASSTLSGQGEEQFF. Using reference TRBV7-8 and TRBJ2-1 for the parts outside the CDR3, the full variable domain is GAGVSQSPRYKVAKRGQDVALRCDPISGHVSLFWYQQALGQGPEFLTYFQNEAQLDKSGLPSDRFFAERPEGSVSTLKIQRTQQEDSAVYLCASSTLSGQGEEQFFGPGTRLTVL.

The chain carries TRBV27 and TRBJ1-5; TRBD1 matches 7 bases. The germline CDR1 and CDR2 sequences are MNHEY and SMNVEV (reference sequence). The CDR3 extends over 14 amino acids. The trim removed 6 bases at V and 2 bases at J, leaving 4 bases unmatched. The CDR3 loop reads CASRIGTGNQPQHF. The CDR3 DNA reads TGTGCCAGCAGGATCGGGACAGGCAATCAGCCCCAGCATTTT.

This clone was seen a few times. This sequence joins TRBV11-2 and TRBJ2-1, with a weak D call TRBD2 (6 bases). The germline V gene encodes CDR1 SGHAT and CDR2 FQNNGV. CDR3 size: 15 residues. V was shortened by 5 bases and J by 5 bases, with 16 bases between the two germline ends. This chain's CDR3 is CASSRTVRDHNEQFF. CDR3 nucleotides: TGTGCCAGCAGCCGCACGGTGCGGGACCACAATGAGCAGTTCTTC.

The chain joins TRBV19 to TRBJ1-1; D ambiguous. The CDR3 extends over 13 amino acids. V was shortened by 8 bases and J by 1 base, with 11 bases between the two germline ends. Germline CDR1 LNHDA, CDR2 SQIVND (reference sequence). CDR3 nucleotides: TGTGCCAGTTCCCGAGGAAGGAACACTGAAGCTTTCTTT. This codes for CASSRGRNTEAFF.

The chain combines TRBV5-1 with TRBJ1-2; 7 nucleotides agree with TRBD1. The length of the CDR3 is 15 residues. The germline V gene has CDR1 SGHRS and CDR2 YFSETQ. Unmatched junction bases numbered 13, after V lost 4 bases and J lost 7 bases. This CDR3 reads CASSAWTGEASGYTF. CDR3 in DNA: TGCGCCAGCAGCGCCTGGACAGGCGAAGCGAGTGGCTACACCTTC.

This chain links TRBV12-3 or TRBV12-4 with TRBJ2-7, with D possibly being TRBD2 (6 bases). The CDR3 totals 11 residues. Trimming cost V 6 bases and J 7 bases, with 10 bases left between them. The CDR3 sequence: CASSYRGEQYF. The CDR3 DNA reads as TGTGCCAGCAGCTACCGGGGGGAGCAGTACTTC.

Only one count was recorded for this clone. The CDR3 DNA follows: TGTGCCAGCTCCTGGTCCGGGACAGGGAACACAGATACGCAGTATTTT. This gives the protein CASSWSGTGNTDTQYF. The chain is built from TRBV18 and TRBJ2-3; 9 nucleotides align to TRBD1. Trimming at V came to 6 bases and at J to 2 bases, leaving 9 bases not matched to a gene. The germline gives CDR1 KGHSH, CDR2 LQKENI. This CDR3 spans 16 amino acids.

The chain carries TRBV9 and TRBJ2-1; D may be TRBD2 (6 bases). Germline-derived CDR1 and CDR2 are SGDLS and YYNGEE. The CDR3 loop spans 14 amino acids. The V and J ends lost 0 bases and 5 bases respectively, with 9 bases between them. For the CDR3, the DNA is TGTGCCAGCAGCGTAGGCGGGACCCACAATGAGCAGTTCTTC. Translation: CASSVGGTHNEQFF.

The CDR3 here is CATSAAGGQYEQYF. The CDR3 DNA reads TGTGCCACCAGTGCGGCGGGAGGACAATACGAGCAGTACTTC. V and J are TRBV24-1 and TRBJ2-7; 8 bases are a match to TRBD2. This CDR3 contains 14 residues. Germline V gene sequence: CDR1 KGHDR, CDR2 SFDVKD. V lost 5 bases and J lost 4; bases outside the gene matches: 6.

CDR3 sequence reads: CATGQVANTGELFF. The CDR3 bases are TGTGCCACCGGACAGGTCGCGAACACCGGGGAGCTGTTTTTT. The chain employs TRBV19 and TRBJ2-2; TRBD1 matches at 7 bases. The CDR3 length is 14 residues. With 10 bases clipped from V and 0 bases from J, the junction kept 5 bases outside the gene matches. CDR1 and CDR2 from the germline V gene are LNHDA and SQIVND (reference sequence).

The rearrangement uses TRBV28 and TRBJ1-5; D not certain. CDR3 length: 15 amino acids. V was cut by 6 bases and J by 2 bases, with 14 bases left in between. Germline lookup yields CDR1 MDHEN and CDR2 SYDVKM. For the CDR3, the DNA is TGTGCCAGCAGCTTAACATCTCTTGGCAATCAGCCCCAGCATTTT. Its translation is CASSLTSLGNQPQHF.

This chain connects TRBV24-1 to TRBJ1-5; TRBD1 might be the D (6 bases). Germline loops: CDR1 KGHDR, CDR2 SFDVKD. Trimming shortened V by 6 bases and J by 2 bases, and 13 bases separated the two germline ends. The CDR3 extends over 15 amino acids. The CDR3 sequence is CATSWGGAGNQPQHF. DNA of the CDR3: TGTGCCACCAGTTGGGGGGGGGCGGGCAATCAGCCCCAGCATTTT.

The J gene is TRBJ2-7, the V gene TRBV18; TRBD2 matches at 14 bases. Looked up from germline, CDR1 is KGHSH and CDR2 is LQKENI. CDR3 length: 15 residues. Unmatched junction bases numbered 7, after V lost 7 bases and J lost 5 bases. CDR3 protein: CASLGTSGSMNEQYF. The DNA of the CDR3 is TGTGCCAGCTTAGGGACTAGCGGGAGCATGAACGAGCAGTACTTC.

The genes are TRBV7-2 and TRBJ2-5; no clear D gene. From germline, CDR1 is SGHTA and CDR2 FQGNSA. V was clipped by 1 base and J by 5 bases, with 8 bases between them. The CDR3 covers 13 residues. CDR3 sequence: CASSLGAEETQYF. In DNA, the CDR3 is TGTGCCAGCAGCTTAGGGGCAGAGGAGACCCAGTACTTC.

The rearrangement links TRBV28 to TRBJ2-3; TRBD2 might be the D (6 bases). V lost 4 bases, J lost 1 base, and 9 bases lay in between. The CDR3 runs to 14 residues. The germline gives CDR1 MDHEN, CDR2 SYDVKM. DNA for the CDR3: TGTGCCAGCAGTTACGGGAGTGGCACAGATACGCAGTATTTT. Translating gives CASSYGSGTDTQYF. The full variable domain, completed using reference TRBV28 and TRBJ2-3, is DVKVTQSSRYLVKRTGEKVFLECVQDMDHENMFWYRQDPGLGLRLIYFSYDVKMKEKGDIPEGYSVSREKKERFSLILESASTNQTSMYLCASSYGSGTDTQYFGPGTRLTVL.

The chain has TRBV28 and TRBJ1-2, with 7 bases aligning to TRBD1. CDR1 and CDR2 from the germline V gene are MDHEN and SYDVKM. This CDR3 is built from 15 residues. V shed 5 bases and J 0 bases; nucleotides not matched to a gene: 6. CDR3 residues: CASSPGDRANYGYTF. CDR3 nucleotide sequence: TGTGCCAGCAGTCCGGGGGACAGAGCTAACTATGGCTACACCTTC.